This T cell receptor (beta chain) stems from a study of cytomegalovirus exposure and HLA in healthy donors (dated by TCRdb to 2016 to 2017). Looking at the study overall: An earlier analysis of 587 of the donors reported more than 250 Gb of sequence data and more than 90 million unique TCR beta sequences from about 180 million T cells. A later analysis re-examined previously published TCR beta repertoires from about 700 donors and added high-resolution HLA genotyping to investigate patterns of TCR occurrence. On average, about 240,000 unique TCR beta nucleotide sequences were sequenced per donor among fewer than 500 genotyped donors of the cohort, with roughly a sixth of those sequences being non-productive. To predict cytomegalovirus infection status, the study combined high-throughput TCR immunosequencing, statistical association of individual TCRs with disease status, and machine learning. The study used immunosequencing to profile the T cell repertoires of 666 subjects and linked those repertoires to cytomegalovirus serostatus. Approximately 310 gigabases of sequencing data and roughly 81 million unique TCR sequences made up an early release that covered 500 to 700 HLA-typed donors. HLA typing covered class I and class II loci at four-digit resolution. All discovery cohort repertoires had been generated using a single sequencing platform. In addition to the first cohort of roughly 700 subjects, a separate validation cohort of approximately 130 different subjects was used. Rather than using new phenotypic data, the later analysis identified candidate immune exposures from TCR beta sequences and from how often those sequences occurred across donors. To decide whether each TCR beta V gene segment behaved as functional or pseudogenic, an earlier analysis of nearly 600 of the donors relied on high-throughput TCR beta sequencing. The study was designed to test whether signatures of past pathogen exposure could be identified by cataloging public T cell receptors. Alongside the repertoire data, information on donor age, sex, ethnicity and CMV serostatus was compiled. Of the roughly 390 genotyped donors, 80% to 90% were placed in the genetic ancestry cluster associated with self-reported Caucasian donors. In a later genetic analysis, genome-wide SNP genotypes for about three fifths of the roughly 670 donors were used, and that subset was treated as a discovery cohort. Typing coverage varied by locus: roughly 629-640 donors for A, B, C, DRB1 and DQB1; more than 500 for DQA1; more than 600 for DPA1; more than 450 for DPB1. About five DR-DQ haplotypes were handled as single units for association and clustering because linkage in the cohort was strong.

In regard to this clone: There is no known antigen for this receptor. Base qualities are not at hand, and no much larger clone is one base apart.

The cohort was made up of 500 to 800 healthy bone marrow donors. All cohort members were sampled while nominally healthy, although unrecorded immune exposures were likely present. The donor was CMV seronegative and was included in the group of several hundred seronegative cohort members. A peripheral blood sample was collected from each donor, and TCR beta sequencing was performed on peripheral blood mononuclear cells. Genomic DNA extraction from the blood cell samples was performed with the Qiagen DNeasy Blood Extraction Kit. The library was produced with the immunoSEQ multiplex PCR assay. For the multiplex PCR, a mixture combining 60 forward primers for TCR Vbeta segments and 13 reverse primers for TCR Jbeta segments was used. The CDR3 region of rearranged TCR beta genes was amplified from genomic DNA with a multiplex PCR assay. Amplified TCR beta libraries were sequenced as 87-base-pair reads on the Illumina HiSeq System. The source study handled its data this way. A later analysis tallied roughly 80 million unique TCR beta chains across the roughly 610 repertoires, and about 10 million of those chains were shared by two or more donors. To remove PCR and sequencing errors, raw reads were error-corrected and collapsed into unique sequences using a nearest-neighbor algorithm that merged closely related sequences. CDR3 sequences were aligned to IMGT reference sequences to assign V, D and J gene segments. For a sequence to be retained, a match of at least six nucleotides to both a V gene segment and a J gene segment was required. A rearrangement was called productive if the CDR3 had no stop codons and remained in frame with V and J, and every other rearrangement was called non-productive. CDR3 was defined according to IMGT convention as the region running from the second conserved V-encoded cysteine to the conserved J-encoded phenylalanine. The earlier analysis of around 640 of the donors excluded sequences that lacked an unambiguous match to a single V gene segment. An earlier analysis of about 600 of the donors called V segments functional above 56.7% productive rearrangements and segregating when the between-donor standard deviation exceeded 5%. A statistical classification framework was built for diagnosing cytomegalovirus status from the catalog of TCR beta chain sequences. In a later analysis, V and J genes were assigned by comparing TCR nucleotide sequences against IMGT/GENE-DB human TR gene sequences. In a later analysis, CDR3 sequences and most-parsimonious VDJ recombination scenarios were assigned using the TCRdist pipeline. In a later analysis, every TCR beta chain was defined by the combination of its CDR3 amino acid sequence and its V-gene family, and reads without a unique V-gene family were dropped. As a way to deal with suspected cross-contamination and a sequencing artifact, a later analysis dropped under 600 nucleotide sequences that were highly shared and had low generation probability. A later analysis calculated a clonal expansion index for each public chain from normalized within-repertoire ranks of inferred template counts. In a later analysis, generation probabilities were computed using a VDJ recombination model fitted to out-of-frame rearrangements, and the results were checked against IGoR. In a later analysis, hypergeometric tests were used to score TCR-TCR, TCR-HLA and TCR-CMV co-occurrence, with a repertoire-size bias correction applied to TCR pairs. In a later analysis, false discovery rates were estimated by permuting HLA or CMV assignments 20 times. A later analysis grouped co-occurring TCRs with DBSCAN, adding TCRdist sequence similarity when clustering within HLA-allele-positive subsets. Repertoires with fewer than 30,000 or more than 120,000 public chains were left out of co-occurrence clustering, as were several repertoires with anomalous nucleotide sharing. TCRdb carries this immuneACCESS record with in-frame sequences only. Its versions omit some clonotypes, under half of them owing to an unresolved V gene in the studies checked, with the rest unexplained. The DNA was the basis for D and trimming; V, J and clone size are from that table. The sample yields 130,000 to 150,000 clones; over 60% were counted once. Over 2% of the sample goes to the ten largest clones.

For CDR1 and CDR2, the germline V gene lists LGHNA and YSLEER. CDR3 length: 18 amino acids, cysteine to phenylalanine. Only CDR3 DNA remains: 54 bases, in frame from the first base. V is pruned by 0 bases and J by 8 bases, leaving 11 bases of the junction without a gene match. General study outcomes and caveats: The 87-base-pair reads could not distinguish some IMGT-functional V segments, including TRBV6-2 and TRBV6-3, so those segments were excluded. Compared with the roughly 700-donor mean, donors in an Asian-associated ancestry cluster had fewer N-insertions in productive TCRs, according to a later genetic analysis. When HLA alleles, especially DR and DQ, strongly co-occurred, attributing TCR associations to individual alleles was difficult. V-gene and J-gene trimming of TCR beta chains was associated with a missense DCLRE1C variant in a later genetic analysis, and the association was replicated in an independent cohort. A later analysis found that HLA-associated TCR beta chains were more clonally expanded and had lower generation probabilities than equally common non-associated chains. A few of the identified cytomegalovirus-associated TCR beta chains were confirmed in vitro to be specific for cytomegalovirus antigens. In an earlier analysis of some 500 of the donors, most TCR beta V segments were observed in productive rearrangements about 87% or about 30% of the time, broadly matching IMGT annotations. The cohort was sequenced for TCR beta chains only, and without alpha or paired-chain data the features that could be detected were limited. The earlier analysis of about 600 of the donors excluded some 15 rarely observed V segments, including chromosome 9 orphons, because counts were too low. According to a later analysis, most CMV-associated TCR beta chains appeared to be HLA-restricted, and the HLA associations seemed to be driven largely by CMV exposure. Immune exposure information for the cohort was limited to CMV serostatus. A cluster of highly shared sequence variants was judged likely to be a technical artifact of the sequencing pipeline. A further reported finding was that TCR beta sequences accurately predicted the HLA-A and HLA-B alleles for most subjects in the first cohort. While some public TCRs were present in many individuals, most TCR sequences turned up only very rarely across donors. According to a later analysis, parvovirus B19, influenza, CMV and Epstein-Barr virus appeared linked to several top co-occurrence clusters. Roughly uniform sequencing depth across donors was assumed in presence/absence analyses, although this assumption may not hold. Because HLA typing was missing for some donors at each locus, association tests included only the typed subset. In a later analysis, TCR association rates were found to vary across HLA loci, with the most associated TCRs seen for DRB1 alleles and the fewest for HLA-C alleles. Correlated functional status among segregating V segments might reflect linkage disequilibrium, but an unknown experimental factor could not be ruled out. It was suggested by the authors that the approach could potentially be generalized to other disease states and immunological phenotypes. The study listed 150 to 200 TCR beta chains as associated with cytomegalovirus. A later analysis associated 16,951 TCR beta sequences with specific HLA alleles at a false discovery rate of 0.05. Cytomegalovirus status was reported to be diagnosed by the classifier with high specificity and sensitivity in both the original and validation cohorts.

This receptor was taken from a man aged 35-49 years in good health and CMV-seronegative. The chain is encoded by TRBV4-3 joined to TRBJ2-1; 12 central bases correspond to TRBD1. The sample comprised PBMCs. CDR3 protein: CASSQDRGGDRGLDEQFF. The nucleotide sequence reads as follows: TGCGCCAGCAGCCAAGATAGGGGTGGGGACAGGGGGCTAGATGAGCAGTTCTTC.